The 21 T cell receptor beta chains given below trace back to one sample, sequenced in a study of regulatory T cells in long-lasting Graves disease. The TCR beta library used iRepertoire HTBI primers with Arm-PCR amplification of CDR3. TCRdb used MiXCR to reprocess the multiplex PCR reads, holding one entry per CDR3 protein. The table shows about 310,000 distinct CDR3 sequences, with around 20% occurring only once. Time point noted: persistent/refractory GD, antithyroid drugs over 5 years with positive TRAb. RNA isolated from PBMCs was used to make the TCR library. Here the sequenced sample was peripheral blood mononuclear cells (PBMCs), taken when the disease was refractory, from a patient treated with antithyroid drugs. Source of these receptors: a female donor with Graves disease.

At least ten counts were recorded for this clonotype. V and J are TRBV28 and TRBJ2-7; TRBD2 aligns across 14 bases. Trimming cost V 6 bases and J 4 bases; bases outside gene matches: 8. From germline, CDR1 is MDHEN and CDR2 SYDVKM. The CDR3 runs 16 residues. CDR3 protein: CASSKGTSGSSYEQYF. In nucleotides, the CDR3 is TGTGCCAGCAGCAAAGGGACTAGCGGGAGTTCGTACGAGCAGTACTTC.

This rearrangement joins TRBV30 to TRBJ1-5; D not resolved. Trimming stripped 1 base from V and 2 bases from J, with 9 bases between. CDR3 length: 14 amino acids. Germline CDR1 and CDR2: GTSNPN and SVGIG (reference sequence). The CDR3 spells CAWSEGVRNQPQHF. CDR3 sequence (DNA): TGTGCCTGGAGTGAGGGTGTCCGCAATCAGCCCCAGCATTTT.

To note about this clonotype: This clone may be a read error of a much larger clone one base away. The rearrangement uses TRBV4-2 and TRBJ2-5; TRBD2 is a possible D gene (5 bases). The length of the CDR3 is 17 residues. Germline CDR1 reads LGHNA; CDR2 reads YNFKEQ. CDR3 region: CVSSQGPGTDPRETQYF. The CDR3, as DNA: TGTGTCAGCAGCCAAGGACCGGGAACCGACCCCAGAGAGACCCAGTACTTC.

Worth noting for this clonotype: A single base separates this from a much larger clone, so it may be a read error. V is TRBV7-2 and J is TRBJ1-2; D uncertain. V gave up 8 bases and J gave up 4 bases, with 17 bases separating them. The germline CDR1 and CDR2 sequences are SGHTA and FQGNSA. This CDR3 is 14 amino acids long. The CDR3 region is CASLYTGGTYGYTF. The CDR3 DNA reads TGTGCCAGCCTATACACTGGTGGTACCTATGGCTACACCTTC.

This chain links TRBV7-9 with TRBJ1-4, with 9 positions matching TRBD1. This CDR3 has 16 amino acids. Trimming took 6 bases from V and 7 from J; bases not matched to a gene: 12. Germline assignment: CDR1 SEHNR and CDR2 FQNEAQ (reference sequence). Here the CDR3 DNA reads TGTGCCAGCAGACCAGGGACAGGGTTGAATAGTGAAAAACTGTTTTTT. Translation: CASRPGTGLNSEKLFF.

A few counts support this clonotype. This rearrangement joins TRBV2 to TRBJ2-7; TRBD2 is a possible D gene (6 bases). Germline V gene sequence: CDR1 SNHLY, CDR2 FYNNEI. V lost 7 bases, J lost 3 bases, and 10 bases lay in between. The CDR3 covers 12 residues. Here the CDR3 reads CASTRRDYEQYF. The CDR3 DNA reads TGTGCCAGCACCAGGAGGGACTACGAGCAGTACTTC.

This clonotype was counted a few times. The chain uses TRBV6-1 and TRBJ1-6, with 9 positions matching TRBD1. Per the germline V gene, CDR1 is MNHNS and CDR2 is SASEGT. This CDR3 is built from 14 residues. With 7 bases clipped from V and 8 bases from J, the junction kept 6 bases outside the gene matches. The DNA for the CDR3 is TGTGCCAGCACCGTGACAGGGGGAGATTCACCCCTCCACTTT. It codes for CASTVTGGDSPLHF.

This rearrangement joins TRBV6-2 or TRBV6-3 to TRBJ1-2; no reliable D call. This CDR3 has 15 residues. The germline V gene has CDR1 MNHEY and CDR2 SVGEGT. V was shortened by 5 bases and J by 4 bases, with 17 bases between the two germline ends. The CDR3 nucleotides are TGTGCCAGCAGTGAAGCTCCTCAGAGAGTCTATGGCTACACCTTC. This gives the protein CASSEAPQRVYGYTF.

This clonotype turned up a few times. The chain recombines TRBV5-5 with TRBJ1-1; 9 bases match TRBD1. V was pared by 6 bases and J by 1 base, with 1 base of the junction left unmatched. CDR3 length: 13 amino acids. The germline CDR1 and CDR2 sequences are SGHKS and YYEKEE (reference sequence). The CDR3 DNA follows: TGTGCCAGCATGGGACAGGGGAACACTGAAGCTTTCTTT. It is translated as CASMGQGNTEAFF.

This sequence joins TRBV11-2 and TRBJ2-2; 8 positions match TRBD2. Germline V gives CDR1 SGHAT, CDR2 FQNNGV. The CDR3 runs 15 residues. J lost 6 bases, V lost 8 bases, and 11 bases had no gene match. CDR3 nucleotide sequence: TGTGCCAGCCAGCGGGAGAATTTGTTCTCCGGGGAGCTGTTTTTT. Translation: CASQRENLFSGELFF.

This clonotype has a handful of counts. This chain links TRBV30 with TRBJ2-5, with a weak D call TRBD2 (5 bases). V lost 0 bases to trimming and J lost 5 bases, with 10 bases between them. The V gene's germline CDR1 is GTSNPN and CDR2 SVGIG (reference sequence). The CDR3 has 13 residues. The CDR3, as DNA: TGTGCCTGGAGTGTACGGGGAGCGGAGACCCAGTACTTC. Protein product: CAWSVRGAETQYF.

This clonotype was picked up a small number of times. This sequence joins TRBV14 and TRBJ1-2; D uncertain. The germline CDR1 and CDR2 sequences are SGHDN and FVKESK. CDR3 length: 14 residues. V lost 1 base to trimming and J lost 3 bases, with 9 bases between them. The CDR3 reads CASSQVTSDYGYTF. As DNA, the CDR3 is TGTGCCAGCAGCCAAGTAACGAGTGACTATGGCTACACCTTC.

This clonotype occurred many times. One junction end does not reproduce the germline sequence, and a read error may be involved. The rearrangement links TRBV7-2 to TRBJ2-5, with 10 bases identical to TRBD2. This CDR3 has 12 residues. CDR1 and CDR2 (germline): SGHTA, FQGNSA. The chain's CDR3 is CASSLASGRFHF. CDR3 nucleotide sequence: TGTGCCAGCAGCTTAGCTAGCGGGAGGTTCCACTTC.

The V call is TRBV7-9, the J call TRBJ1-1; D ambiguous. V lost 5 bases to trimming and J lost 5 bases, with 12 bases between them. This CDR3 comprises 13 residues. Germline V gives CDR1 SEHNR, CDR2 FQNEAQ (reference sequence). The CDR3, as DNA: TGTGCCAGCAGCCGGACCCTGGGGACTGAAGCTTTCTTT. Translated, it gives CASSRTLGTEAFF.

This clonotype was seen at least ten times. This chain links TRBV7-9 with TRBJ1-4, with a tentative D call TRBD1 (5 bases). From germline, CDR1 is SEHNR and CDR2 FQNEAQ (reference sequence). CDR3 length equals 12 residues. Trimming left V 5 bases short and J 8 bases short, with 9 bases between. In DNA form, the CDR3 reads TGTGCCAGCAGCCCGGACACCGAAAAACTGTTTTTT. This sequence encodes CASSPDTEKLFF.

The chain couples TRBV6-2 or TRBV6-3 to TRBJ2-7; tentative D call: TRBD1 (5 bases). Germline values: CDR1 MNHEY, CDR2 SVGEGT. This CDR3 region has 13 residues. Trimming stripped 4 bases from V and 0 bases from J, with 7 bases between. CDR3 residues: CASSFGHSYEQYF. CDR3 coding DNA: TGTGCCAGCAGTTTCGGACACTCCTACGAGCAGTACTTC.

This chain joins TRBV29-1 and TRBJ2-1, with D possibly TRBD2 on 6 matching bases. Germline assignment: CDR1 SQVTM and CDR2 ANQGSEA. V lost 7 bases, J lost 4 bases, and 32 bases lay in between. The CDR3 covers 19 residues. CDR3 coding DNA: TGCAGCGCCCTACGGACGGCGGGGTCCCCCCGTACGGTGTACAATGAGCAGTTCTTC. Protein sequence: CSALRTAGSPRTVYNEQFF.

Many counts were recorded for this clonotype. V is TRBV3-1 and J is TRBJ1-1; 7 bases line up with TRBD1. CDR3 length: 15 residues. With 2 bases clipped from V and 1 base from J, the junction kept 4 bases outside the gene matches. Germline lookup yields CDR1 LGHDT and CDR2 YNNKEL (reference sequence). The CDR3 loop reads CASSQPRQGNTEAFF. In DNA form, the CDR3 reads TGTGCCAGCAGCCAACCTCGACAGGGGAACACTGAAGCTTTCTTT.

To note about this clonotype: This may stem from a read error, because a much larger clone lies one nucleotide away. The V and J genes are TRBV28 and TRBJ2-7; 10 bases line up with TRBD2. Germline V CDR1 and CDR2: MDHEN, SYDVKM. This CDR3 contains 13 residues. The CDR3 is CATSGSLSCEQYF. CDR3 DNA: TGTGCCACTAGCGGGAGCCTCTCCTGCGAGCAGTACTTC.

There are many counts of this clonotype. CDR3 coding DNA: TGTGCCAGCAGCCGTTCCACCTATAATCAGCCCCAGCATTTT. Amino acid sequence: CASSRSTYNQPQHF. V is TRBV28 and J is TRBJ1-5; D unclear. CDR1 and CDR2 (germline): MDHEN, SYDVKM. V lost 6 bases to trimming and J lost 4 bases, with 13 bases between them. The length of the CDR3 is 14 residues.

The genes are TRBV3-2 and TRBJ2-3; the table's D call, TRBD1, has no DNA check behind it. TRBV3-2 is a pseudogene segment. There are 14 residues in the CDR3. This CDR3 is CASSQERRTDTQYF. The CDR3 nucleotides read TGTGCCAGCAGCCAGGAGCGCCGCACAGATACGCAGTATTTT.